Listed below are T cell receptor beta chains from one sample, sequenced in a study of OX40 agonist ivuxolimab in advanced cancers. The table came from immunoSEQ multiplex PCR; TCRdb's copy has only in-frame clones and leaves some out. The sample records around 65,000 clones, about 85% being singletons. The starting material was CD4+ or CD8+ T cells sorted from blood, obtained in a trial of the OX40 agonist ivuxolimab. These receptors all come from an adult with an advanced solid tumor such as melanoma, head and neck, liver or kidney cancer. Each CDR3 is given with its conserved first and last residue. A D gene is named only where the DNA matches it firmly. The size of a clone is reported for some rows only, either as once, few or many, or as a class for expanded clones.

>NA|NA|TRBJ1-2|TRBV5-8
TGTGCCAGCAGCTTAATGACAGCGACTTATGGCTACACCTTC
CASSLMTATYGYTF
>NA|NA|TRBJ1-6|TRBV21-1
TGTGCCAGCAGCAACCGTGGGTCAGCAAATAATTCACCCCTCCACTTT
CASSNRGSANNSPLHF
>NA|NA|TRBJ2-5|TRBV10-3
TGTGCCATCAGTGAGGGGGACGGAGAGACCCAGTACTTC
CAISEGDGETQYF
>TRBD2|NA|TRBJ2-2|TRBV11-2
TGTGCCAGCAGCCCACTCACTAGCGCGGGTTACACCGGGGAGCTGTTTTTT
CASSPLTSAGYTGELFF
>TRBD1|NA|TRBJ2-1|TRBV4-2
TGTGCCAGCAGCCAAGATGTCGATTTCCGACAGGGGGAATACAATGAGCAGTTCTTC
CASSQDVDFRQGEYNEQFF
>NA|few|TRBJ2-5|TRBV7-2
TGTGCCAGCAGCTTAGATACAGGAGGGGGGTCAGCTCGGGAGACCCAGTACTTC
CASSLDTGGGSARETQYF
>NA|NA|TRBJ2-7|TRBV5-1
TGCGCCAGCAGCTTGGCGATGGGACCGGCCTACGAGCAGTACTTC
CASSLAMGPAYEQYF
>TRBD2|NA|TRBJ2-5|TRBV5-4
TGTGCCAGCAGCGGGGGGGTTAGGGATTATGTCGAGACCCAGTACTTC
CASSGGVRDYVETQYF
>TRBD1|NA|TRBJ1-2|TRBV28
TGTGCCAGCAGTTTTAGGGACAGGGGGGCCTATGGCTACACCTTC
CASSFRDRGAYGYTF
>TRBD2|NA|TRBJ2-3|TRBV7-9
TGTGCCAGCAGCTTAGGGAGGACAGCGGGGGCCACTAGCACAGATACGCAGTATTTT
CASSLGRTAGATSTDTQYF
>TRBD1|NA|TRBJ1-4|TRBV6-5
TGTGCCAGCAGCACCAGGGGGTGGAGTGAAAAACTGTTTTTT
CASSTRGWSEKLFF
>NA|NA|TRBJ1-1|TRBV6-1
TGTGCCAGCAGTGAACGCGGCTTGAACACTGAAGCTTTCTTT
CASSERGLNTEAFF
>NA|once|TRBJ2-7|TRBV5-1
TGCGCCAGCAGCTTGGGGTCATTGTACGAGCAGTACTTC
CASSLGSLYEQYF
>TRBD1|NA|TRBJ2-7|TRBV6-5
TGTGCCAGCAGCTTAGGGACAGGGGGCTCCTACGAGCAGTACTTC
CASSLGTGGSYEQYF
>TRBD2|NA|TRBJ2-7|TRBV7-8
TGTGCCAGCAGCTTAGGTCTTAGCGGGTACGAGCAGTACTTC
CASSLGLSGYEQYF
>TRBD1|NA|TRBJ1-5|TRBV5-1
TGCGCCAGCAGCTTGGGACAGGGGAGCAATCAGCCCCAGCATTTT
CASSLGQGSNQPQHF
>NA|NA|TRBJ1-1|TRBV5-3
TGTGCCAGAACCATGTGGAGTAGATTTAGATACACTGAAGCTTTCTTT
CARTMWSRFRYTEAFF
>NA|NA|TRBJ1-5|TRBV7-8
TGTGCCAGCAGCTTATTTAGCGTTGGAGGGGATAGCAATCAGCCCCAGCATTTT
CASSLFSVGGDSNQPQHF
>NA|once|TRBJ1-1|TRBV5-1
TGCGCCAGCAGTGAAGACACCCGGGGCACTGAAGCTTTCTTT
CASSEDTRGTEAFF
>TRBD2|NA|TRBJ2-1|TRBV5-1
TGCGCCAGCAGCCCGGGACTAGTTGGGTACAATGAGCAGTTCTTC
CASSPGLVGYNEQFF
>NA|NA|TRBJ2-5|TRBV27
TGTGCCAGCACCACCGGGTCCCAAGAGACCCAGTACTTC
CASTTGSQETQYF
>TRBD1|NA|TRBJ2-2|TRBV5-1
TGCGCCAGCAGCTCCCACCAGGACAGGGCGAACACCGGGGAGCTGTTTTTT
CASSSHQDRANTGELFF
>NA|NA|TRBJ1-5|TRBV15
TGTGCCACCAGCAGAGTGCAGGGGCAAAATCAGCCCCAGCATTTT
CATSRVQGQNQPQHF
>NA|NA|TRBJ1-6|TRBV21-1
TGTGCCAGCAGCACCAGGGGGCGCCTATGTAATTCACCCCTCCACTTT
CASSTRGRLCNSPLHF
>NA|NA|TRBJ1-3|TRBV7-9
TGTGCCAGCAGCCGCCGGACTGGCTCTGGAAACACCATATATTTT
CASSRRTGSGNTIYF
>TRBD2|NA|TRBJ2-7|TRBV5-4
TGTGCCAGCAGGCCCGGGGGGGGCCGGGGCTACGAGCAGTACTTC
CASRPGGGRGYEQYF
>NA|NA|TRBJ1-1|TRBV6-5
TGTGCCAGCAGTTACGGGTTAGACACTGAAGCTTTCTTT
CASSYGLDTEAFF
>TRBD1|NA|TRBJ2-5|TRBV7-2
TGTGCCAGCAGCCCTACAGGGGATGAGACCCAGTACTTC
CASSPTGDETQYF
>NA|NA|TRBJ1-3|TRBV6-5
TGTGCCAGCAGTTTCACAAGATCCTCTGGAAACACCATATATTTT
CASSFTRSSGNTIYF
>NA|once|TRBJ2-7|TRBV5-1
TGCGCCAGCAGCTTGGATTCCGGAGACGAGCAGTACTTC
CASSLDSGDEQYF
>TRBD1|NA|TRBJ1-6|TRBV10-3
TGTGCCATCAGCGCGGACAGGTATAATTCACCCCTCCACTTT
CAISADRYNSPLHF
>TRBD2|NA|TRBJ2-1|TRBV7-2
TGTGCCAGCAGCTTGTTTTCTAGCGGTAGCTCCTACAATGAGCAGTTCTTC
CASSLFSSGSSYNEQFF
>NA|NA|TRBJ1-2|TRBV5-4
TGTGCCAGCAGCTTGGGGCCGACAGCAGCTAACTATGGCTACACCTTC
CASSLGPTAANYGYTF
>TRBD1|NA|TRBJ2-1|TRBV5-4
TGTGCCAGCAGCGTTGACAGGGTGGATCGCGATGAGCAGTTCTTC
CASSVDRVDRDEQFF
>TRBD1|few|TRBJ2-7|TRBV2
TGTGCCAGCAGTGGGGACAGGGACGAGCAGTACTTC
CASSGDRDEQYF
>NA|NA|TRBJ1-2|TRBV6-5
TGTGCCAGCAGAAACCGGGACGATGGTCAATATGGCTACACCTTC
CASRNRDDGQYGYTF
>NA|NA|TRBJ1-6|TRBV6-5
TGTGCCAGCAGCCTAGACACACCTAATTCACCCCTCCACTTT
CASSLDTPNSPLHF
>NA|NA|TRBJ1-6|TRBV6-5
TGTGCCAGCAGTGTTTCCGGGCCCGATAATTCACCCCTCCACTTT
CASSVSGPDNSPLHF
>NA|NA|TRBJ2-4|TRBV9
TGTGCCAGCAGCCGGGACCAAAACATTCAGTACTTC
CASSRDQNIQYF
>TRBD1|NA|TRBJ2-3|TRBV11-2
TGTGCCAGCAGCTTAGCAGGGGGCGGAACAGATACGCAGTATTTT
CASSLAGGGTDTQYF
>TRBD1|NA|TRBJ1-1|TRBV29-1
TGCAGCGCCCACAGGGACAGGGGGCTGGGCACTGAAGCTTTCTTT
CSAHRDRGLGTEAFF
>TRBD2|NA|TRBJ2-7|TRBV5-1
TGCGCCAGCAGCCCGGGACTAGCGGGCTCCTACGAGCAGTACTTC
CASSPGLAGSYEQYF
>TRBD1|once|TRBJ1-1|TRBV7-2
TGTGCCAGCAGCTCCCCCGGACAGGGCCTAACTGAAGCTTTCTTT
CASSSPGQGLTEAFF
>NA|once|TRBJ2-3|TRBV9
TGTGCCAGCAGCGTTAGGGGGGCGGGAAATACGCAGTATTTT
CASSVRGAGNTQYF
>NA|NA|TRBJ1-4|TRBV7-2
TGTGCCAGCAGCTCTGACAGAGGGGTTTTTGAAAAACTGTTTTTT
CASSSDRGVFEKLFF
>TRBD1|NA|TRBJ1-4|TRBV11-2
TGTGCCAGCAGCTTAGAGGACAGGGGAAATGAAAAACTGTTTTTT
CASSLEDRGNEKLFF
>TRBD2|NA|TRBJ2-3|TRBV5-6
TGTGCCAGCAGCTTGGAAGCGCGGGGGGCCTACACAGATACGCAGTATTTT
CASSLEARGAYTDTQYF
>TRBD1|NA|TRBJ1-1|TRBV2
TGTGCCAGCGACCCACAGGGGAGGAACACTGAAGCTTTCTTT
CASDPQGRNTEAFF
>TRBD1|NA|TRBJ2-5|TRBV19
TGTGCCAGTAGTGACAGGGGTGGAGAGACCCAGTACTTC
CASSDRGGETQYF
>NA|NA|TRBJ1-2|TRBV7-6
TGTGCCAGCAGTCTCCCAGGGGCCCCTGGGGGCTACACCTTC
CASSLPGAPGGYTF
>TRBD2|NA|TRBJ2-2|TRBV27
TGTGCCAGCAGTTTAAATGCGGGGGGCCTTTGGACCGGGGAGCTGTTTTTT
CASSLNAGGLWTGELFF
>NA|NA|TRBJ2-7|TRBV6-5
TGTGCCAGCGGGCCAGGTCCCTACGAGCAGTACTTC
CASGPGPYEQYF
>NA|NA|TRBJ1-5|TRBV19
TGTGCAAGTTTGCTCCAGGGCAGCAATCAGCCCCAGCATTTT
CASLLQGSNQPQHF
>NA|NA|TRBJ1-1|TRBV21-1
TGTGCCAGCAGGAGGGCGGGGGATCCGAACACTGAAGCTTTCTTT
CASRRAGDPNTEAFF
>NA|NA|TRBJ1-1|TRBV11-1
TGTGCCAGCAGCTTAGGCCAGGGGCGCACTGAAGCTTTCTTT
CASSLGQGRTEAFF